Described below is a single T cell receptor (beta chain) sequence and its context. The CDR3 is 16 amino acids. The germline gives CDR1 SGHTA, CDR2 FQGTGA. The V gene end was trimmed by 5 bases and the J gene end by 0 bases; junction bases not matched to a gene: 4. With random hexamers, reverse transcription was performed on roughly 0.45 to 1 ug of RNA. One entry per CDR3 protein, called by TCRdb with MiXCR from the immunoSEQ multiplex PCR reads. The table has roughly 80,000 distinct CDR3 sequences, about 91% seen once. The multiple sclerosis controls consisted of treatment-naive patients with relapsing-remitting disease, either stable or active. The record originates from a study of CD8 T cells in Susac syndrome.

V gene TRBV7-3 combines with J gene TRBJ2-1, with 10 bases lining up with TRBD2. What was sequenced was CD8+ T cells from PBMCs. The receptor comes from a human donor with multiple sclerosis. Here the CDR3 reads CASSPRLAGSYNEQFF. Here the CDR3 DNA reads TGTGCCAGCAGCCCAAGACTAGCGGGCTCCTACAATGAGCAGTTCTTC.